The sequence of this T cell receptor beta chain was determined in a study of blood T cell repertoires in COVID-19. The overall study: Donors in the United States, Italy and Spain gave samples during acute or convalescent COVID-19. The analysed material was cDNA or gDNA that came from T cells, B-cell-depleted T cells, or PBMCs.

In the authors' workflow: Counts of nucleated cells, estimated from reference gene primer amplification, were obtained. The method was immunoSEQ multiplex PCR; TCRdb's version includes in-frame clones alone and lacks a portion of them. The V and J calls and clone size were taken over from that table, and D and trimming were inferred from the DNA. The repertoire includes 160,000 or so clones, roughly 93% of them detected once, and about 2% sits in the top ten. This clone was seen only once. The CDR3 has 11 amino acids. V lost 5 bases and J 6 bases, leaving 8 bases between the germline ends. Germline-derived CDR1 and CDR2 are SGHRS and YFSETQ.

This TCR was sampled from a man younger than 35 with acute or convalescent COVID-19. The chain carries TRBV5-1 and TRBJ1-2, with D maybe TRBD1 (6 bases). Sample: peripheral blood. This chain's CDR3 is CASSTGNGYTF. The CDR3, as DNA: TGCGCCAGCAGTACAGGGAATGGCTACACCTTC.